The entry below gives a single T cell receptor beta chain sequence along with its context. Its target is unknown. The record originates from a study of beta chain features in type 1 diabetes. Expressed TCRB transcripts were sequenced, since all the RNA that had been isolated was reverse transcribed. The table came from immunoSEQ multiplex PCR; TCRdb's copy has only in-frame clones and leaves some out. The sample includes around 97,000 clones, roughly 28% seen only once; the top ten take 0.53%. Study-wide findings and caveats: Patients with Type 1 diabetes showed moderately but significantly shorter TCRB CDR3s in all four CD4+ subsets.

The CDR3 runs 19 residues. Germline-derived CDR1 and CDR2 are LNHDA and SQIVND (reference sequence). The ends lost 6 bases at V and 2 bases at J; junction bases unmatched: 16. Sequenced material: central memory CD4+ T cells from blood. The source of this sequence is a woman younger than 30 with type 1 diabetes. The rearrangement links TRBV19 to TRBJ2-1, with 10 bases fitting TRBD2. This CDR3 reads CASSIRGGWLAGAYNEQFF. The CDR3 coding sequence is TGTGCCAGTAGCATTCGTGGGGGCTGGCTAGCGGGAGCCTACAATGAGCAGTTCTTC.